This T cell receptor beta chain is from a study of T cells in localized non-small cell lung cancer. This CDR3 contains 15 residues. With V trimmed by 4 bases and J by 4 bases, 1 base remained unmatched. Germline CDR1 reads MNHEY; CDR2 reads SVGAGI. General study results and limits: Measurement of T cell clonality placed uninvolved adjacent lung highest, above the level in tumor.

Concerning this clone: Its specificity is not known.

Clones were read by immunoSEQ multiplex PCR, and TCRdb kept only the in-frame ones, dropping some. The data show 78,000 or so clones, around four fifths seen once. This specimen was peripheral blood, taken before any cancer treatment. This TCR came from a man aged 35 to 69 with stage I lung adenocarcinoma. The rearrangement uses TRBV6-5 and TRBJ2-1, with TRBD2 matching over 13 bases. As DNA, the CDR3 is TGTGCCAGCAGTTCGACTAGCGGGGGGTACAATGAGCAGTTCTTC. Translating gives CASSSTSGGYNEQFF.